This T cell receptor (beta chain) was sequenced for a study of T-cell memory formation after mild COVID-19. A single record per CDR3 protein comes from TCRdb applying MiXCR to the 5' RACE reads. The table has some 310,000 distinct CDR3 sequences, under 25% seen once. The study's findings and limits: Shrinking CD4+ clones resided mostly in CM and EM, and CD8+ ones in EMRA.

This clonotype occurred a few times. Its antigen is unknown. The sequence came from a man younger than 35 who had mild COVID-19 (a few samples of this study predate the infection). Cell type and time point are not known. Sequenced: PBMCs or a T cell subset sorted from them (not recorded which).

The CDR3 DNA is TGCGCCAGCAGCTTAAGCAATGGGGGTTCACCCCTCCACTTT. Translation: CASSLSNGGSPLHF. This sequence joins TRBV5-1 and TRBJ1-6, with a weak D call TRBD1 (5 bases). Germline V gene lookup returns CDR1 SGHRS and CDR2 YFSETQ. Trimming left V 2 bases short and J 9 bases short, with 12 bases between. The CDR3 runs to 14 residues.